These 25 T cell receptor beta chains were sequenced from one sample in a study of somatic mutations in cytotoxic T cells in rheumatoid arthritis. Generated by immunoSEQ multiplex PCR, the TCRdb table keeps only in-frame clones and is missing some. The sample has 9,500 to 15,000 clones; 70% to 80% are singletons. The sequenced sample consisted of CD8+ T cells sorted from blood. These receptor sequences come from a man aged 50-60 years in good health.

This clone has a single count. The chain has TRBV6-5 and TRBJ2-3, with D perhaps given as TRBD1 or TRBD2 (5 bases each). This CDR3 contains 15 residues. V lost 3 bases and J lost 0, with 10 bases in between. The germline V gene encodes CDR1 MNHEY and CDR2 SVGAGI. As DNA, the CDR3 is TGTGCCAGCAGTTATGGGACCTCGAGCACAGATACGCAGTATTTT. It codes for CASSYGTSSTDTQYF.

The rearrangement joins TRBV4-2 to TRBJ1-6; TRBD1 matches at 8 bases. This CDR3 is 18 amino acids long. V was pared by 0 bases and J by 3 bases, with 7 bases of the junction left unmatched. The germline V gene encodes CDR1 LGHNA and CDR2 YNFKEQ. CDR3 bases: TGTGCCAGCAGCCAAGATCCGTGGACAGGGATCTATAATTCACCCCTCCACTTT. Its translation is CASSQDPWTGIYNSPLHF.

J is TRBJ2-7 and V is TRBV29-1; D remains unclear. The CDR3 loop spans 13 amino acids. V lost 3 bases and J 0 bases, leaving 9 bases between the germline ends. From germline, CDR1 is SQVTM and CDR2 ANQGSEA. The CDR3 protein is CSVERPHSYEQYF. The CDR3 coding sequence is TGCAGCGTTGAGAGGCCGCACTCCTACGAGCAGTACTTC.

V usage is TRBV19 and J usage is TRBJ1-3; tentatively, D is TRBD1 (6 bases). The CDR3 is made up of 15 amino acids. CDR1 and CDR2 from the germline V gene are LNHDA and SQIVND (reference sequence). Trimming removed 3 bases at V and 6 bases at J, with 15 bases between. CDR3 nucleotide sequence: TGTGCCAGTAGTATCCGGGCGACAGGTTTAAACACCATATATTTT. The encoded protein is CASSIRATGLNTIYF.

CDR3 region: CASSLRWGLTYEQYF. Written as DNA, the CDR3 is TGCGCCAGCAGCTTACGTTGGGGCTTAACCTACGAGCAGTACTTC. V gene TRBV4-1 combines with J gene TRBJ2-7, with D perhaps TRBD1 (5 bases). In germline, CDR1 is MGHRA, CDR2 YSYEKL. This CDR3 is built from 15 residues. Trimming pared 5 bases from V and 2 bases from J, leaving 16 bases between.

This clone came up a few times. The chain links TRBV5-5 to TRBJ1-5; TRBD1 might be the D (6 bases). This CDR3 has 15 amino acids. Trimming stripped 4 bases from V and 0 bases from J, with 11 bases between. Germline V lookup: CDR1 SGHKS, CDR2 YYEKEE (reference sequence). The CDR3 region has the DNA TGTGCCAGCAGCCCAGGACAGTATAGCAATCAGCCCCAGCATTTT. It encodes CASSPGQYSNQPQHF.

The chain's CDR3 is CASSLVKVEGPGSQPQHF. As DNA, the CDR3 is TGTGCCAGCAGCTTAGTCAAAGTTGAAGGTCCGGGTTCTCAGCCCCAGCATTTT. The chain is built from TRBV7-4 and TRBJ1-5; D unresolved. The V and J ends lost 1 base and 6 bases respectively, with 22 bases between them. Germline V gene sequence: CDR1 SGHVT, CDR2 SQSDAQ. The CDR3 totals 18 residues.

The chain couples TRBV7-9 to TRBJ1-1; TRBD1 is a possible D gene (5 bases). The CDR3 length is 14 residues. V lost 1 base to trimming and J lost 3 bases, with 9 bases between them. Germline lookup yields CDR1 SEHNR and CDR2 FQNEAQ (reference sequence). The CDR3 DNA reads as TGTGCCAGCAGCTTAGGCGGACATCACACTGAAGCTTTCTTT. It encodes CASSLGGHHTEAFF.

This clone came up a few times. The chain uses TRBV28 and TRBJ2-1; TRBD2 aligns across 8 bases. The V gene's germline CDR1 is MDHEN and CDR2 SYDVKM. The CDR3 sequence is 16 residues long. V was pared by 2 bases and J by 5 bases, with 8 bases of the junction left unmatched. CDR3 region: CASSLASGRGDNEQFF. In nucleotides, the CDR3 is TGTGCCAGCAGTTTAGCCTCGGGGCGGGGGGACAATGAGCAGTTCTTC.

The chain combines TRBV6-4 with TRBJ2-1; D is unclear. The CDR3 contains 14 residues. Trimming removed 3 bases at V and 8 bases at J, with 14 bases between. Germline CDR1 and CDR2: MRHNA and SNTAGT. The CDR3 DNA follows: TGTGCCAGCAGTGAATTGCCAGGCCGGGATGAGCAGTTCTTC. Protein product: CASSELPGRDEQFF.

The J gene is TRBJ1-1, the V gene TRBV11-2; D gene unclear. The germline V gene has CDR1 SGHAT and CDR2 FQNNGV. The CDR3 runs 14 residues. With 1 base removed from V and 4 bases from J, the gap between germline ends came to 10 bases. The CDR3 spells CASSLGVLSTEAFF. The CDR3 DNA sequence: TGTGCCAGCAGCTTAGGTGTGCTGAGCACTGAAGCTTTCTTT.

The CDR3 region is CASSQRANSVSSYNEQFF. CDR3 nucleotides: TGCGCCAGCAGCCAAAGGGCTAACTCGGTGAGCTCCTACAATGAGCAGTTCTTC. This rearrangement joins TRBV4-1 to TRBJ2-1; no clear D. The V gene's germline CDR1 is MGHRA and CDR2 YSYEKL. The germline V and J ends were trimmed by 2 bases and 0 bases, with 17 bases remaining between them. CDR3 length equals 18 residues.

This chain joins TRBV6-5 and TRBJ1-2; D might be TRBD1 (5 bases). V lost 5 bases to trimming and J lost 1 base, with 14 bases between them. CDR3 length equals 15 residues. Per germline, CDR1 MNHEY and CDR2 SVGAGI. The CDR3 sequence is CASSTREGLNYGYTF. CDR3 nucleotide sequence: TGTGCCAGCAGTACCCGGGAGGGGCTTAACTATGGCTACACCTTC.

The J gene is TRBJ2-7, the V gene TRBV9; 14 bases line up with TRBD2. This CDR3 is 15 amino acids long. The trim removed 0 bases at V and 4 bases at J, leaving 0 bases unmatched. CDR1 and CDR2 from the germline V gene are SGDLS and YYNGEE. The CDR3 reads CASSVGTSGRYEQYF. In DNA form, the CDR3 reads TGTGCCAGCAGCGTAGGGACTAGCGGGAGGTACGAGCAGTACTTC.

The chain couples TRBV7-9 to TRBJ2-1; tentative D call: TRBD1 (6 bases). CDR1 is SEHNR, CDR2 FQNEAQ, per germline (reference sequence). The CDR3 covers 15 residues. Trimming removed 5 bases at V and 4 bases at J, with 15 bases between. CDR3 in amino acids: CASSGGQTSYNEQFF. The CDR3 DNA reads TGTGCCAGCAGCGGGGGACAAACCAGTTACAATGAGCAGTTCTTC.

In nucleotides, the CDR3 is TGTGCCAGCAGTCTCGCCTACGAGCAGTACTTC. Amino acid sequence: CASSLAYEQYF. The chain is built from TRBV5-5 and TRBJ2-7; no reliable D call. Per the germline V gene, CDR1 is SGHKS and CDR2 is YYEKEE (reference sequence). The CDR3 extends over 11 amino acids. V was shortened by 5 bases and J by 2 bases, with 5 bases between the two germline ends. The variable domain in full, completed from reference TRBV5-5 and TRBJ2-7, reads DAGVTQSPTHLIKTRGQQVTLRCSPISGHKSVSWYQQVLGQGPQFIFQYYEKEERGRGNFPDRFSARQFPNYSSELNVNALLLGDSALYLCASSLAYEQYFGPGTRLTVT.

The chain uses TRBV28 and TRBJ2-1; 16 bases match TRBD2. The CDR3 is 20 amino acids. V gave up 3 bases and J gave up 4 bases; unmatched junction bases: 12. Per the germline V gene, CDR1 is MDHEN and CDR2 is SYDVKM. The CDR3 DNA follows: TGTGCCAGCAGTTTTCCGCCGGGACTAGCGGGGGGGCCGCGATACAATGAGCAGTTCTTC. Its translation is CASSFPPGLAGGPRYNEQFF.

The genes are TRBV29-1 and TRBJ2-6; D ambiguous. Trimming shortened V by 5 bases and J by 4 bases, and 21 bases separated the two germline ends. The CDR3 runs to 17 residues. Germline values: CDR1 SQVTM, CDR2 ANQGSEA. The DNA for the CDR3 is TGCAGCGTTTTCCGGGCCGACCCCAATTCCGGGGCCAACGTCCTGACTTTC. The encoded protein is CSVFRADPNSGANVLTF.

The chain joins TRBV7-9 to TRBJ1-3; D call uncertain. The CDR3 length is 12 residues. Trimming pared 1 base from V and 7 bases from J, leaving 5 bases between. Germline CDR1 is SEHNR and CDR2 is FQNEAQ (reference sequence). DNA for the CDR3: TGTGCCAGCAGCTTAGATGCGAACACCATATATTTT. Translated, it gives CASSLDANTIYF. The full variable domain, rest sourced from reference TRBV7-9 and TRBJ1-3, is DTGVSQNPRHKITKRGQNVTFRCDPISEHNRLYWYRQTLGQGPEFLTYFQNEAQLEKSRLLSDRFSAERPKGSFSTLEIQRTEQGDSAMYLCASSLDANTIYFGEGSWLTVV.

The chain joins TRBV5-5 to TRBJ2-7; 7 bases align to TRBD1. With 1 base clipped from V and 7 bases from J, the junction kept 17 bases outside the gene matches. Germline V gene data show CDR1 as SGHKS and CDR2 as YYEKEE (reference sequence). This CDR3 is 17 amino acids long. CDR3 in DNA: TGTGCCAGCAGCTTGAAAGAACCACAGGGGATCGCGCGTGAGCAGTACGTC. Its translation: CASSLKEPQGIAREQYV.

This clone was seen a single time. The V call is TRBV4-1, the J call TRBJ2-3; 13 positions agree with TRBD2. Germline V gene data show CDR1 as MGHRA and CDR2 as YSYEKL. This CDR3 comprises 17 residues. V shed 1 base and J 1 base; nucleotides not matched to a gene: 2. In nucleotides, the CDR3 is TGCGCCAGCAGCCAAGGGGGGACTAGCGGGGGCACAGATACGCAGTATTTT. It codes for CASSQGGTSGGTDTQYF.

This chain uses TRBV11-2 with TRBJ2-5, with a possible D match to TRBD2 (5 bases). V was pared by 8 bases and J by 0 bases, with 25 bases between. Germline loops: CDR1 SGHAT, CDR2 FQNNGV. The CDR3 totals 18 residues. The CDR3, as DNA: TGTGCCAGCGAGTCCGGACTGACACCCTCGGGTTACCAAGAGACCCAGTACTTC. It encodes CASESGLTPSGYQETQYF. The full variable domain, its missing parts supplied by reference TRBV11-2 and TRBJ2-5, is EAGVAQSPRYKIIEKRQSVAFWCNPISGHATLYWYQQILGQGPKLLIQFQNNGVVDDSQLPKDRFSAERLKGVDSTLKIQPAKLEDSAVYLCASESGLTPSGYQETQYFGPGTRLLVL.

The chain uses TRBV27 and TRBJ2-3, with D perhaps being TRBD1 or TRBD2 (6 bases each). CDR3 length: 12 amino acids. V was cut by 5 bases and J by 6 bases, with 9 bases left in between. Looked up from germline, CDR1 is MNHEY and CDR2 is SMNVEV (reference sequence). CDR3 region: CASSGGGDTQYF. CDR3 in DNA: TGTGCCAGCAGTGGAGGGGGGGATACGCAGTATTTT.

The chain joins TRBV14 to TRBJ1-1; 7 positions agree with TRBD1. V lost 4 bases and J lost 0; bases outside the gene matches: 14. The germline V gene has CDR1 SGHDN and CDR2 FVKESK. The CDR3 sequence is 18 residues long. CDR3 in DNA: TGTGCCAGCAGCCCGACCATCGCACAGGGGTGGGTGAACACTGAAGCTTTCTTT. Translation: CASSPTIAQGWVNTEAFF.

This clone was found once. The chain is built from TRBV10-1 and TRBJ1-2; TRBD1 is a possible D gene (6 bases). The V and J ends lost 7 bases and 4 bases respectively, with 19 bases between them. In germline, CDR1 is WNHNN, CDR2 SYGVQD (reference sequence). The CDR3 has 15 amino acids. The CDR3 loop reads CASKLRRPGAYGYTF. CDR3 sequence (DNA): TGCGCCAGCAAACTGAGGAGGCCAGGGGCCTATGGCTACACCTTC.